Below are 26 T cell receptor beta chains sequenced from a single sample in a study of blood T cells in healthy people across ages. A second PCR, run for roughly 7 to 12 cycles, used a sample-barcoded 5' primer plus a J-beta primer mix. TCRdb re-called the 5' RACE reads with MiXCR, one entry per CDR3 protein. Here the sample spans hundreds of thousands of distinct CDR3 sequences, roughly 26% being singletons. Sample: blood. Receptors originate from a woman of 80 years or more in good health.

This clonotype appeared a few times. J is TRBJ2-3 and V is TRBV2; D not resolved. Germline-derived CDR1 and CDR2 are SNHLY and FYNNEI. Trimming cost V 1 base and J 3 bases, with 5 bases left between them. The CDR3 covers 13 residues. DNA of the CDR3: TGTGCCAGCAGTGAAGATGTAACAGATACGCAGTATTTT. This gives the protein CASSEDVTDTQYF.

This clonotype has a handful of counts. CDR3 region: CSVDSGRGANVLTF. In DNA form, the CDR3 reads TGCAGCGTCGATAGCGGGAGAGGGGCCAACGTCCTGACTTTC. V and J are TRBV29-1 and TRBJ2-6; 9 nucleotides agree with TRBD2. Germline lookup yields CDR1 SQVTM and CDR2 ANQGSEA. With 6 bases clipped from V and 4 bases from J, the junction kept 4 bases outside the gene matches. CDR3 length: 14 amino acids.

This clonotype was seen only a few times. A read error may account for a junction end that differs from germline. This chain connects TRBV5-1 to TRBJ1-6; D possibly corresponds to TRBD1 (6 bases). This CDR3 is built from 14 residues. Germline V gives CDR1 SGHRS, CDR2 YFSETQ. The DNA for the CDR3 is TGCGTCAGCAGCCAAGGAACAGGGAATTCACCCCTCCACTTT. It encodes CVSSQGTGNSPLHF.

This clonotype was detected ten times or more. The chain uses TRBV5-1 and TRBJ2-7; D tentatively reads TRBD1 or TRBD2 (5 bases each). The CDR3 consists of 14 residues. The germline CDR1 and CDR2 sequences are SGHRS and YFSETQ. V shed 5 bases and J shed 1 base, with 13 bases lying between them. The CDR3 sequence is CASSPGAGSYEQYF. The CDR3 DNA sequence: TGCGCCAGCAGTCCCGGGGCCGGTTCCTACGAGCAGTACTTC.

V usage is TRBV7-2 and J usage is TRBJ2-3, with 8 bases fitting TRBD2. The CDR3 runs to 16 residues. CDR1 is SGHTA, CDR2 FQGNSA, per germline. Unmatched junction bases numbered 7, after V lost 1 base and J lost 4 bases. CDR3 residues: CASSLGRAGEADTQYF. Written as DNA, the CDR3 is TGTGCCAGCAGCTTAGGGCGAGCGGGAGAAGCAGATACGCAGTATTTT. Filled out from reference TRBV7-2 and TRBJ2-3, the complete variable domain reads GAGVSQSPSNKVTEKGKDVELRCDPISGHTALYWYRQSLGQGLEFLIYFQGNSAPDKSGLPSDRFSAERTGGSVSTLTIQRTQQEDSAVYLCASSLGRAGEADTQYFGPGTRLTVL.

With respect to this clonotype: This clone may be a read error of a much larger clone one base away. The chain employs TRBV11-2 and TRBJ2-5, with no clear D. This CDR3 spans 13 amino acids. Germline loops: CDR1 SGHAT, CDR2 FQNNGV. CDR3 in amino acids: CASAQGSQETRYF. In nucleotides, the CDR3 is TGTGCCAGCGCCCAAGGTAGCCAAGAGACCCGGTACTTC.

The V and J genes are TRBV24-1 and TRBJ2-5, with D possibly matching TRBD2 (6 bases). The V end was cut by 5 bases, the J end by 0 bases, with 12 bases between. The germline V gene has CDR1 KGHDR and CDR2 SFDVKD. This CDR3 contains 15 residues. The CDR3 DNA is TGTGCCACCAGTGTACGGGCGGGGTACCAAGAGACCCAGTACTTC. Amino acids: CATSVRAGYQETQYF.

This chain links TRBV13 with TRBJ2-5, with 8 bases fitting TRBD1. The CDR3 loop spans 16 amino acids. The V segment lost 4 bases and the J segment 2 bases; nucleotides outside the gene matches: 9. CDR1 PRHDT and CDR2 FYEKMQ come from the germline V gene (reference sequence). As DNA, the CDR3 is TGTGCCAGCAGCTCAAGACAGGGGCGATCTCAAGAGACCCAGTACTTC. Protein: CASSSRQGRSQETQYF.

This clonotype was observed many times. This chain connects TRBV15 to TRBJ2-3, with TRBD2 matching over 8 bases. CDR1 and CDR2 (germline): LNHNV, YYDKDF (reference sequence). This CDR3 region has 16 residues. V lost 2 bases and J lost 2; bases outside the gene matches: 6. The CDR3 coding sequence is TGTGCCACCAGCAGAAGCCCGGGGGGGGTCACAGATACGCAGTATTTT. It encodes CATSRSPGGVTDTQYF.

The rearrangement uses TRBV7-2 and TRBJ2-2; 11 positions agree with TRBD2. The CDR3 covers 19 residues. V gave up 1 base and J gave up 4 bases; unmatched junction bases: 11. Germline-derived CDR1 and CDR2 are SGHTA and FQGNSA. The CDR3 reads CASSLVTASGGLLTGELFF. CDR3 in DNA: TGTGCCAGCAGCTTAGTGACGGCTAGCGGGGGGCTTCTCACCGGGGAGCTGTTTTTT.

The sample holds a few counts of this clonotype. A much larger clone lies one base from this, so it may be a read error. The CDR3 region is CASSLDGEANTEQYF. The CDR3 nucleotides are TGTGCCAGCAGTTTAGATGGCGAGGCCAACACCGAGCAGTACTTC. The chain combines TRBV12-3 or TRBV12-4 with TRBJ2-7; D is unresolved. The CDR3 is 15 amino acids. V was cut by 1 base and J by 6 bases, with 16 bases left in between.

Many counts were recorded for this clonotype. The chain uses TRBV12-3 or TRBV12-4 and TRBJ2-2, with 9 bases aligning to TRBD1. J lost 3 bases, V lost 5 bases, and 1 base had no gene match. The CDR3 extends over 14 amino acids. CDR3 DNA sequence: TGTGCCAGCAGTGGACAGGGGCACACCGGGGAGCTGTTTTTT. It codes for CASSGQGHTGELFF.

This clonotype has only a few counts. A single base separates this from a much larger clone, so it may be a read error. V and J are TRBV10-3 and TRBJ2-1; the D gene is possibly TRBD1 (6 bases). The CDR3 is 12 amino acids. Trimming cost V 7 bases and J 7 bases, with 11 bases left between them. CDR1 and CDR2 from the germline V gene are ENHRY and SYGVKD. This CDR3 reads CAIKGGGNEQFF. The CDR3 DNA reads as TGTGCCATCAAAGGGGGTGGAAATGAGCAGTTCTTC.

This clonotype was seen only a few times. The chain's CDR3 is CASSQDRWGSYNSPLHF. In nucleotides, the CDR3 is TGCGCCAGCAGCCAAGACAGGTGGGGTTCCTATAATTCACCCCTCCACTTT. The chain has TRBV4-1 and TRBJ1-6; unclear D gene. The CDR3 is 17 amino acids. Trimming removed 0 bases at V and 1 base at J, with 10 bases between. Germline CDR1 reads MGHRA; CDR2 reads YSYEKL.

This chain connects TRBV6-2 or TRBV6-3 to TRBJ2-1, with 7 bases aligning to TRBD2. V trimming: 7 bases; J trimming: 7 bases; junction bases outside the gene matches: 7. Germline assignment: CDR1 MNHEY and CDR2 SVGEGT. The CDR3 contains 13 residues. The CDR3 loop is CASTLGGSNEQFF. Here the CDR3 DNA reads TGTGCCAGCACATTGGGCGGGAGTAATGAGCAGTTCTTC.

Concerning this clonotype itself: A read error may explain this, as a much larger clone is one base away. The J gene is TRBJ1-5, the V gene TRBV5-5; D may be TRBD1 (5 bases). The CDR3 is 15 amino acids. Germline V CDR1 and CDR2: SGHKS, YYEKEE (reference sequence). Deletions cut 4 bases from V and 0 bases from J, with 11 bases between. The CDR3 DNA reads TGTGCCAGCAGCCCTGGGACGATTAGCAATCAGCCCCAGCATTTT. It encodes CASSPGTISNQPQHF.

This clonotype was detected many times. The V call is TRBV29-1, the J call TRBJ2-7, with 7 nucleotides matching TRBD2. The CDR3 has 15 amino acids. Germline CDR1 SQVTM, CDR2 ANQGSEA. V lost 4 bases to trimming and J lost 3 bases; unmatched junction nucleotides: 12. CDR3 DNA: TGCAGCGTTGGGGGAGGGACCGGACTGAACTACGAGCAGTACTTC. It translates to CSVGGGTGLNYEQYF.

This clonotype was found a few times. J is TRBJ2-5 and V is TRBV7-9, with 9 bases matching TRBD2. This CDR3 comprises 14 residues. Germline V gene sequence: CDR1 SEHNR, CDR2 FQNEAQ (reference sequence). V was pared by 3 bases and J by 9 bases, with 8 bases of the junction left unmatched. As DNA, the CDR3 is TGTGCCAGCAGCTTGGCGGGAGGGGCAGGGGCCCAGTACTTC. Its translation: CASSLAGGAGAQYF.

This chain uses TRBV12-3 or TRBV12-4 with TRBJ1-1; perhaps TRBD1 as D (6 bases). V lost 4 bases and J 4 bases, leaving 13 bases between the germline ends. The CDR3 contains 14 residues. The CDR3 loop is CASSWGDRTTEAFF. The CDR3 nucleotides are TGTGCCAGCAGTTGGGGTGACAGGACCACTGAAGCTTTCTTT.

This clonotype was counted ten times or more. This chain uses TRBV20-1 with TRBJ2-3; 7 nucleotides line up with TRBD2. Germline CDR1 is DFQATT and CDR2 is SNEGSKA (reference sequence). The junction had 2 bases not matched to a gene; V was cut back by 5 bases and J by 0 bases. This CDR3 comprises 13 residues. The CDR3 reads CSAGSGSTDTQYF. CDR3 DNA: TGCAGTGCTGGTAGCGGGAGCACAGATACGCAGTATTTT.

The rearrangement joins TRBV18 to TRBJ2-1; 12 bases map to TRBD1. The V segment lost 6 bases and the J segment 10 bases; nucleotides outside the gene matches: 13. Germline V gene sequence: CDR1 KGHSH, CDR2 LQKENI. The CDR3 has 16 residues. The CDR3 DNA reads TGTGCCAGCTCTCCTACCCCCGGGACAGGGGGCCACGAGCAGTTCTTC. It is translated as CASSPTPGTGGHEQFF.

J is TRBJ2-7 and V is TRBV2; TRBD1 is a possible D gene (5 bases). The germline gives CDR1 SNHLY, CDR2 FYNNEI. V shed 3 bases and J shed 0 bases, with 12 bases lying between them. This CDR3 comprises 15 residues. The CDR3 region is CASSEGQALSYEQYF. CDR3 DNA: TGTGCCAGCAGTGAGGGGCAGGCGCTCTCCTACGAGCAGTACTTC.

The chain recombines TRBV27 with TRBJ1-2; no clear D gene. V lost 4 bases and J 3 bases, leaving 18 bases between the germline ends. From germline, CDR1 is MNHEY and CDR2 SMNVEV (reference sequence). The CDR3 has 16 amino acids. The CDR3 coding sequence is TGTGCCAGCAGTTATGTAGTCCAAGTATTCGACTATGGCTACACCTTC. This translates into CASSYVVQVFDYGYTF.

The V and J genes are TRBV19 and TRBJ2-5, with a weak D call TRBD1 (6 bases). Trimming removed 0 bases at V and 1 base at J, with 9 bases between. CDR3 length: 15 residues. Per the germline V gene, CDR1 is LNHDA and CDR2 is SQIVND (reference sequence). This CDR3 reads CASSIDTGIQETQYF. The DNA for the CDR3 is TGTGCCAGTAGTATAGACACAGGGATCCAAGAGACCCAGTACTTC.

The chain combines TRBV7-6 with TRBJ1-3; D unresolved. V was clipped by 5 bases and J by 0 bases, with 11 bases between them. The CDR3 runs 15 residues. Germline loops: CDR1 SGHVS, CDR2 FNYEAQ. Here the CDR3 DNA reads TGTGCCAGCAGCCCGAGACGGACCTCTGGAAACACCATATATTTT. Translating it yields CASSPRRTSGNTIYF.

The chain uses TRBV30 and TRBJ2-2, with a weak D call TRBD1 (5 bases). The CDR3 runs 14 residues. Deletions cut 2 bases from V and 0 bases from J, with 7 bases between. From germline, CDR1 is GTSNPN and CDR2 SVGIG (reference sequence). The chain's CDR3 is CAWSWGPNTGELFF. The CDR3 DNA sequence: TGTGCCTGGAGTTGGGGCCCGAACACCGGGGAGCTGTTTTTT.